These T cell receptor beta chains were read from a single sample in a study of shared clonotypes between healthy human individuals. Profiled with immunoSEQ multiplex PCR; TCRdb holds only in-frame clones, not every one. The sample includes around 700,000 clones, under 95% of them seen just once. Sequencing input: naive CD8+ T cells sorted from blood. These receptors all stem from a man aged 25-45 years in good health. Each CDR3 is given with its conserved first and last residue. D genes are given only for firm matches. Size is omitted from some rows. Given values are once, few, many or a class for expanded clones.

J: TRBJ2-7; D: NA; size: few; V: TRBV7-9; CDR3: CASSPQTQGEQYF; DNA: TGTGCCAGCAGCCCGCAAACACAGGGAGAGCAGTACTTC
J: TRBJ2-5; D: TRBD2; size: NA; V: TRBV11-2; CDR3: CASSFRGGEGETQYF; DNA: TGTGCCAGCAGCTTCAGAGGAGGGGAGGGGGAGACCCAGTACTTC
J: TRBJ1-2; D: NA; size: NA; V: TRBV29-1; CDR3: CSVEAPLYGYTF; DNA: TGCAGCGTTGAGGCGCCGCTCTATGGCTACACCTTC
J: TRBJ2-3; D: NA; size: NA; V: TRBV11-1; CDR3: CASSLVGAVTDTQYF; DNA: TGTGCCAGCAGCTTAGTGGGGGCGGTTACAGATACGCAGTATTTT
J: TRBJ2-3; D: NA; size: NA; V: TRBV15; CDR3: CATSRDWGDHERDTQYF; DNA: TGTGCCACCAGCAGAGATTGGGGGGACCACGAGAGAGATACGCAGTATTTT
J: TRBJ2-7; D: NA; size: NA; V: TRBV5-1; CDR3: CASSLGRGISYEQYF; DNA: TGCGCCAGCAGCTTGGGTCGGGGAATAAGCTACGAGCAGTACTTC
J: TRBJ2-7; D: TRBD1; size: NA; V: TRBV7-7; CDR3: CASAVGQESYEQYF; DNA: TGTGCTAGCGCTGTGGGACAGGAGTCCTACGAGCAGTACTTC
J: TRBJ2-1; D: TRBD2; size: few; V: TRBV30; CDR3: CAWSVGLAGGIDEQFF; DNA: TGTGCCTGGAGTGTAGGACTAGCGGGAGGCATTGATGAGCAGTTCTTC
J: TRBJ2-7; D: NA; size: once; V: TRBV10-3; CDR3: CAITDRNKTYEQYF; DNA: TGTGCCATAACTGACAGAAACAAGACCTACGAGCAGTACTTC
J: TRBJ2-7; D: TRBD2; size: NA; V: TRBV7-9; CDR3: CASSSRLAGVYEQYF; DNA: TGTGCCAGCAGCTCTCGACTAGCGGGAGTCTACGAGCAGTACTTC
J: TRBJ2-1; D: NA; size: NA; V: TRBV7-9; CDR3: CASSPLASLGIYNEQFF; DNA: TGTGCCAGCAGCCCGCTTGCTTCGTTGGGGATCTACAATGAGCAGTTCTTC
J: TRBJ2-6; D: NA; size: NA; V: TRBV18; CDR3: CASSLYHVQGKLSGANVLTF; DNA: TGTGCCAGCTCCCTTTACCACGTTCAGGGAAAGCTATCTGGGGCCAACGTCCTGACTTTC
J: TRBJ2-3; D: NA; size: NA; V: TRBV7-9; CDR3: CASSFSTTDTQYF; DNA: TGTGCCAGCAGCTTCAGTACCACAGATACGCAGTATTTT
J: TRBJ1-1; D: NA; size: NA; V: TRBV4-1; CDR3: CASSQVLDQVLMNTEAFF; DNA: TGCGCCAGCAGCCAAGTTCTCGACCAAGTTCTCATGAACACTGAAGCTTTCTTT
J: TRBJ2-7; D: NA; size: NA; V: TRBV4-2; CDR3: CASSQGNEQYF; DNA: TGTGCCAGCAGCCAAGGAAACGAGCAGTACTTC
J: TRBJ2-5; D: TRBD2; size: NA; V: TRBV7-2; CDR3: CASSSLAFDETQYF; DNA: TGTGCCAGCAGCTCACTAGCGTTCGATGAGACCCAGTACTTC
J: TRBJ2-1; D: NA; size: NA; V: TRBV27; CDR3: CASSLSAGDLYNEQFF; DNA: TGTGCCAGCAGTTTATCGGCAGGGGACTTGTACAATGAGCAGTTCTTC
J: TRBJ2-7; D: NA; size: NA; V: TRBV7-9; CDR3: CASSPGSVETGYEQYF; DNA: TGTGCCAGCAGCCCCGGTTCTGTGGAGACCGGTTACGAGCAGTACTTC
J: TRBJ1-1; D: NA; size: once; V: TRBV11-1; CDR3: CASSPAAGGGAMNTEAFF; DNA: TGTGCCAGCAGCCCCGCGGCCGGAGGTGGGGCAATGAACACTGAAGCTTTCTTT
J: TRBJ2-7; D: TRBD1; size: NA; V: TRBV11-3; CDR3: CASSDLDRGYEQYF; DNA: TGTGCCAGCAGCGACCTCGACAGGGGATACGAGCAGTACTTC
J: TRBJ1-1; D: NA; size: NA; V: TRBV28; CDR3: CASSSTLIGMNTEAFF; DNA: TGTGCCAGCAGTTCCACTTTAATAGGAATGAACACTGAAGCTTTCTTT
J: TRBJ2-4; D: NA; size: NA; V: TRBV9; CDR3: CASRGQGENIQYF; DNA: TGTGCCAGCAGGGGGCAGGGAGAAAACATTCAGTACTTC
J: TRBJ2-2; D: TRBD1; size: NA; V: TRBV27; CDR3: CASSFGTGVIGELFF; DNA: TGTGCCAGCAGTTTTGGGACAGGGGTGATCGGGGAGCTGTTTTTT
J: TRBJ2-7; D: NA; size: NA; V: TRBV5-5; CDR3: CASSLGLLFYEQYF; DNA: TGTGCCAGCAGCTTGGGACTGCTATTCTACGAGCAGTACTTC